The clone carrying this T cell receptor beta chain was counted between two and nine times. Its antigen remains unidentified. The sample comes from a study of cytomegalovirus exposure and HLA in healthy donors. Trimming removed 6 bases from V and 8 bases from J; junction bases left unmatched: 9. The CDR3 runs to 14 residues. Germline CDR1 and CDR2: SNHLY and FYNNEI. PCR amplification relied on 60 Vbeta primers (plus 13 Jbeta primers). Generated by immunoSEQ multiplex PCR, the TCRdb table keeps only in-frame clones and is missing some. The repertoire holds over 100,000 clones, with approximately 81% as singletons. Study-wide results and limits: Later genetic work tied a missense DCLRE1C variant to beta-chain V and J trimming. Follow-up analysis found HLA locus-dependent TCR association rates, highest for DRB1 and lowest for HLA-C. Within the data, a cluster of highly shared sequence variants was likely a sequencing artifact. Specificity of three CMV-associated chains for CMV antigens was verified in vitro.

The V and J genes are TRBV2 and TRBJ1-4; 7 positions match TRBD1. Sequenced: PBMCs. The sequence was collected from a woman under 40 in good health and CMV-seronegative. Here the CDR3 reads CASSDRTGAEKLFF. The CDR3 nucleotides read TGTGCCAGCAGCGACCGGACAGGAGCCGAAAAACTGTTTTTT.